The present T cell receptor (beta chain) was sequenced within a study of shared clonotypes between healthy human individuals. Study at large: Used for every donor were three CD4 naive, three CD4 memory, two CD8 naive and one CD8 memory plate.

CDR1 is MNHEY and CDR2 is SMNVEV in the germline V gene (reference sequence). Deletions cut 0 bases from V and 3 bases from J, with 6 bases between. The CDR3 contains 14 residues. Only CD45RO-negative cells positively selected for CCR7 counted as naive CD8 cells, so terminally differentiated effector memory CD45RA+ cells were excluded. Original methodology: Filtering differed for immunoSEQ, which gave only junction sequences without quality scores. Assay: immunoSEQ multiplex PCR; the TCRdb copy retains only in-frame clones and omits some. V and J calls and clone size follow that table, whereas D and trimming were derived from the DNA. This table has about 2.1 million clones, around 95% appearing once. A word on this clone: Additional DNA sequences in this sample encode the identical CDR3.

The chain links TRBV27 to TRBJ1-5; D uncertain. The sequence was collected from a man younger than 35 in good health. Some clones in this sample may be carry-over from other donors' samples. Source material: naive CD8+ T cells from PBMCs. The CDR3 sequence: CASSLSGYNQPQHF. DNA for the CDR3: TGTGCCAGCAGTTTATCCGGGTACAATCAGCCCCAGCATTTT.